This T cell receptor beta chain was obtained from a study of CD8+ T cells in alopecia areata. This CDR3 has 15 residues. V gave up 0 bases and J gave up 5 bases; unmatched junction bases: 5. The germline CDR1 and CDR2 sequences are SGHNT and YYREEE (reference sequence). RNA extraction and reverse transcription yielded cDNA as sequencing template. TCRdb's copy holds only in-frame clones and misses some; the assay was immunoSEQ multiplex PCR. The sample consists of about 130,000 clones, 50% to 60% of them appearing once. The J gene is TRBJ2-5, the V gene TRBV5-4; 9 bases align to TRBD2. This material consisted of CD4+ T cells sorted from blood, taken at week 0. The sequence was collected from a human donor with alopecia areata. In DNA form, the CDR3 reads TGTGCCAGCAGCTTGGCGCGGGAGGGCCGGGAGACCCAGTACTTC. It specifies CASSLAREGRETQYF. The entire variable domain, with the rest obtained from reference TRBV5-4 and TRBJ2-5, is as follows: ETGVTQSPTHLIKTRGQQVTLRCSSQSGHNTVSWYQQALGQGPQFIFQYYREEENGRGNFPPRFSGLQFPNYSSELNVNALELDDSALYLCASSLAREGRETQYFGPGTRLLVL.